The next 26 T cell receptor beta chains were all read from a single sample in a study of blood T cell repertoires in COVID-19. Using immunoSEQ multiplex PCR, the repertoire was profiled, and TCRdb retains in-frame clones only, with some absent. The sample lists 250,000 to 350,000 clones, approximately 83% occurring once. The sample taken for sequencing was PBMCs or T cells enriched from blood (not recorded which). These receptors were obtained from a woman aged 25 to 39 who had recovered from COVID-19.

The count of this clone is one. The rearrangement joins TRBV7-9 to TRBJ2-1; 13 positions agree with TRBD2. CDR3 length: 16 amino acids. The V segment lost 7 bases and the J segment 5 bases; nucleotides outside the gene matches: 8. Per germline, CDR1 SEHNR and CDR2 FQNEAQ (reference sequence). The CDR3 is CASTETSGRSHNEQFF. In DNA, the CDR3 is TGTGCCAGCACCGAGACTAGCGGGAGGAGCCACAATGAGCAGTTCTTC.

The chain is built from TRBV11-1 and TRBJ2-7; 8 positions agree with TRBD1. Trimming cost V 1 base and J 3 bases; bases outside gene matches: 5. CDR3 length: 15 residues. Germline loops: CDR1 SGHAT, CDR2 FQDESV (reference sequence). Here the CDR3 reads CASSLEGQALYEQYF. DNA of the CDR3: TGTGCCAGCAGCTTAGAGGGACAGGCACTCTACGAGCAGTACTTC.

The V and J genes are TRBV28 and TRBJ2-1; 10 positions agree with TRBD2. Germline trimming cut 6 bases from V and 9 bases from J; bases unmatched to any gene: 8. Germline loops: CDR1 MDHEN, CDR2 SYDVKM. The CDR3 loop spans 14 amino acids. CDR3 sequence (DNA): TGTGCCAGCAGACTTCGAGCGGGAGGGCGTGAGCAGTTCTTC. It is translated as CASRLRAGGREQFF.

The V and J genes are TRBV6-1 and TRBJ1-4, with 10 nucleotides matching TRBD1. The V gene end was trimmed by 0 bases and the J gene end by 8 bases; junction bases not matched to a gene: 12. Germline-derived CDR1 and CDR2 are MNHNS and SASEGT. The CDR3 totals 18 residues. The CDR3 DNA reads TGTGCCAGCAGTGAAGCGGCGACAGGGGGCGCATTCTCCGAAAAACTGTTTTTT. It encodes CASSEAATGGAFSEKLFF.

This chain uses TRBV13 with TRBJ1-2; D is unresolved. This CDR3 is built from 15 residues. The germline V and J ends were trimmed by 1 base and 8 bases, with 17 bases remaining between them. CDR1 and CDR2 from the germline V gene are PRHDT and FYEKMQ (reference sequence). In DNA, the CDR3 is TGTGCCAGCAGCTTAGCCCACAACAGTCCTGGCGGCTACACCTTC. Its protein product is CASSLAHNSPGGYTF.

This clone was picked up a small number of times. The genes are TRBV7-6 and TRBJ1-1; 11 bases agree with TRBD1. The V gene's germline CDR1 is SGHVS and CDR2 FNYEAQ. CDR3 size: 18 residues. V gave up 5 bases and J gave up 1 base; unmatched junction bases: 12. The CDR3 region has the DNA TGTGCCAGCAGCCTAAGGGCAGGGGACAGGGGGGGGAACACTGAAGCTTTCTTT. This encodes CASSLRAGDRGGNTEAFF.

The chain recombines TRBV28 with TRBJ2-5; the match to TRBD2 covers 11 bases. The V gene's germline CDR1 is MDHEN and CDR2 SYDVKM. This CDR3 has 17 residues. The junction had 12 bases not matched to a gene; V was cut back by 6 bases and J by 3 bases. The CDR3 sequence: CASSPPPGLAEEETQYF. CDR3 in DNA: TGTGCCAGCAGCCCGCCTCCGGGACTAGCGGAGGAAGAGACCCAGTACTTC.

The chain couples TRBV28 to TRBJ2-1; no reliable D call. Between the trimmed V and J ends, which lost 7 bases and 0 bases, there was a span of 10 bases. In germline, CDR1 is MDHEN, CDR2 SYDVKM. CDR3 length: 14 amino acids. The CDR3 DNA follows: TGTGCCAGCAACCCCGCGTTCTCCTACAATGAGCAGTTCTTC. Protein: CASNPAFSYNEQFF.

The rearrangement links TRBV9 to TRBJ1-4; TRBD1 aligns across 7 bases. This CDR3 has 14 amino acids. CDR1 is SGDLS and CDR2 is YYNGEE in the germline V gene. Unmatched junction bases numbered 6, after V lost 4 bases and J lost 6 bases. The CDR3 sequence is CASSTTTGDEKLFF. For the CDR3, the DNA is TGTGCCAGCAGCACAACTACAGGGGATGAAAAACTGTTTTTT. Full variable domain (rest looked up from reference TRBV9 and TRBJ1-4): DSGVTQTPKHLITATGQRVTLRCSPRSGDLSVYWYQQSLDQGLQFLIQYYNGEERAKGNILERFSAQQFPDLHSELNLSSLELGDSALYFCASSTTTGDEKLFFGSGTQLSVL.

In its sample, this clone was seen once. CDR3 in amino acids: CASSLAGGPMDTQYF. Written as DNA, the CDR3 is TGCGCCAGCAGCTTGGCGGGGGGGCCCATGGATACGCAGTATTTT. V gene TRBV5-1 combines with J gene TRBJ2-3; TRBD2 matches at 8 bases. CDR1 SGHRS and CDR2 YFSETQ come from the germline V gene. V dropped 0 bases and J dropped 6; count of bases not matched to a gene: 6. This CDR3 has 15 amino acids.

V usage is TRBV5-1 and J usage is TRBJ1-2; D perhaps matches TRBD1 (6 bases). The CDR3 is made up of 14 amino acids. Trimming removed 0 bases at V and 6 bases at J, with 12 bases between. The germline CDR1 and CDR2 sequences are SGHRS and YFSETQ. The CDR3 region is CASSLAARGNGYTF. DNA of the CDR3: TGCGCCAGCAGCTTGGCCGCCAGGGGAAATGGCTACACCTTC.

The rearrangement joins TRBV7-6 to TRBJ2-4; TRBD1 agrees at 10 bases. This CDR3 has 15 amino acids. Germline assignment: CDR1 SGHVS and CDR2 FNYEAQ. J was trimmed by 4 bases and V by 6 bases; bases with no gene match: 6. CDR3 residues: CASSPGQGTKNIQYF. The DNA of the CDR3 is TGTGCCAGCAGTCCGGGACAGGGGACAAAAAACATTCAGTACTTC. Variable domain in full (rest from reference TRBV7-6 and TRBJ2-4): GAGVSQSPRYKVTKRGQDVALRCDPISGHVSLYWYRQALGQGPEFLTYFNYEAQQDKSGLPNDRFSAERPEGSISTLTIQRTEQRDSAMYRCASSPGQGTKNIQYFGAGTRLSVL.

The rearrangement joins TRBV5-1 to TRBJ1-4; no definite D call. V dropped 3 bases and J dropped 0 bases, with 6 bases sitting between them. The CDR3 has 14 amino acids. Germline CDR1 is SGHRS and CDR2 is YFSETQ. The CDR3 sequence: CASSSGTTNEKLFF. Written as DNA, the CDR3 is TGCGCCAGCAGCTCAGGAACAACTAATGAAAAACTGTTTTTT.

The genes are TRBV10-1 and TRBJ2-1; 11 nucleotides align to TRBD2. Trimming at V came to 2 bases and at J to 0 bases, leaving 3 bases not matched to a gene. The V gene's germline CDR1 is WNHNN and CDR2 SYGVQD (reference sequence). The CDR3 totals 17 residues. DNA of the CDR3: TGCGCCAGCAGTGAGGTGGGGACTAGCGGCTCCTACAATGAGCAGTTCTTC. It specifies CASSEVGTSGSYNEQFF.

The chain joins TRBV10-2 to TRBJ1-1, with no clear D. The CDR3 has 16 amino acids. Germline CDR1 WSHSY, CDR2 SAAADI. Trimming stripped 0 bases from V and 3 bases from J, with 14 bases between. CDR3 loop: CASSESRGWSDTEAFF. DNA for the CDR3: TGCGCCAGCAGTGAGTCACGGGGATGGAGTGACACTGAAGCTTTCTTT.

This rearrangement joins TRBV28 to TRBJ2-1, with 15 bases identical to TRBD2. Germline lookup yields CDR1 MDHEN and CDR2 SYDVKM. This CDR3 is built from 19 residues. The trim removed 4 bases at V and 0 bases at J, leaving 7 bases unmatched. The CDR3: CASSSGLAGGFSSYNEQFF. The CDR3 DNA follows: TGTGCCAGCAGTTCGGGACTAGCGGGGGGCTTTAGCTCCTACAATGAGCAGTTCTTC.

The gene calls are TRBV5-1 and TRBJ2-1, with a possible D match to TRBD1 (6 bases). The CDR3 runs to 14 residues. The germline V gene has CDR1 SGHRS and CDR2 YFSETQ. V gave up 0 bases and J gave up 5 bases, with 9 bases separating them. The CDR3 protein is CASSLGQVNNEQFF. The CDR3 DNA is TGCGCCAGCAGCTTGGGACAGGTTAACAATGAGCAGTTCTTC.

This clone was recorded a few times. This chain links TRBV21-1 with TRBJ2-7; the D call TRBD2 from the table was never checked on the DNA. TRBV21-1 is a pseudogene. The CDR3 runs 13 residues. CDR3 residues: CASILGLAYEQYF. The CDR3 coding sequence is TGTGCCAGCATCCTGGGACTAGCCTACGAGCAGTACTTC.

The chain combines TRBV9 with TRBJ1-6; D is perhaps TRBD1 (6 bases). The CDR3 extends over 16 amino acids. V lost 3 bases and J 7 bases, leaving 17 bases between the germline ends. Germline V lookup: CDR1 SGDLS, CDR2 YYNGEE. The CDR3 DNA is TGTGCCAGCAGCGGTAGCCCTACAGGGTCCAATTCACCCCTCCACTTT. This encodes CASSGSPTGSNSPLHF. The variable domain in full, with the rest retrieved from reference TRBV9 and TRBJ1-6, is DSGVTQTPKHLITATGQRVTLRCSPRSGDLSVYWYQQSLDQGLQFLIQYYNGEERAKGNILERFSAQQFPDLHSELNLSSLELGDSALYFCASSGSPTGSNSPLHFGNGTRLTVT.

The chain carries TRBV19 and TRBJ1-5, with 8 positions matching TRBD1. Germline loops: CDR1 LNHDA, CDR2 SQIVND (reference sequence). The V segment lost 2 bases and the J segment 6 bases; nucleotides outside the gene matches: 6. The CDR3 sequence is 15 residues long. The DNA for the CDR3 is TGTGCCAGTAGTATAACAGCGACAGGGGCTCAGCCCCAGCATTTT. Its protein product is CASSITATGAQPQHF.

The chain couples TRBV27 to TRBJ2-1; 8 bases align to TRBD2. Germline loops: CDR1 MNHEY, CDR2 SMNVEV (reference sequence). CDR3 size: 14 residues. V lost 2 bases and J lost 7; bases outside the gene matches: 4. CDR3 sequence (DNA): TGTGCCAGCAGTTTAAGCGGGAGATGGAATGAGCAGTTCTTC. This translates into CASSLSGRWNEQFF.

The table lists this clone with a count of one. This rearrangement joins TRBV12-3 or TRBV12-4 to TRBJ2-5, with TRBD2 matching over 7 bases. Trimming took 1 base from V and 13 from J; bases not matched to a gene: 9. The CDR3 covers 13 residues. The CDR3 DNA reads TGTGCCAGCAGTTTAGTTTGGCTAGCGGAGCTGTACTTC. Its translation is CASSLVWLAELYF.

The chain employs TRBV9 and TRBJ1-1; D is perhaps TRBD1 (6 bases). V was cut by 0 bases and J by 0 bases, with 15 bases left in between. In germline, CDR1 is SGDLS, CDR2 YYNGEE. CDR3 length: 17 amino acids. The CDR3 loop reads CASSVGLGTPMNTEAFF. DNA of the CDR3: TGTGCCAGCAGCGTAGGTTTAGGGACACCAATGAACACTGAAGCTTTCTTT.

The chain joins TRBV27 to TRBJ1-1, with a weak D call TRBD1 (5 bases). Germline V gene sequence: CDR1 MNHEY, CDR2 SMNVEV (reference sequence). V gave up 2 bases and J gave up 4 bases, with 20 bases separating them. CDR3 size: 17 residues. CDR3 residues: CASSLHFGPSGVTEAFF. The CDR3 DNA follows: TGTGCCAGCAGTTTACATTTCGGCCCGTCGGGGGTCACTGAAGCTTTCTTT.

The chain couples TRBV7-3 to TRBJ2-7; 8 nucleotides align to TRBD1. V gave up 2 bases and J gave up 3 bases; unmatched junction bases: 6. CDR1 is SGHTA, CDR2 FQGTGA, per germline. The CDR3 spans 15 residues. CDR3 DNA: TGTGCCAGCAGCTTAGCAGGGGGCTTAAACTACGAGCAGTACTTC. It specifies CASSLAGGLNYEQYF.

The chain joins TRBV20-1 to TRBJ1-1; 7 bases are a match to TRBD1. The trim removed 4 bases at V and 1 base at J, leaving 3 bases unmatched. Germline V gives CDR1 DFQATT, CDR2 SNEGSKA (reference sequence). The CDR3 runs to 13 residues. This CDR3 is CSAIDRENTEAFF. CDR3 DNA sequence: TGCAGTGCTATTGACAGGGAGAACACTGAAGCTTTCTTT.